The clone carrying this T cell receptor beta chain was seen a handful of times. Its target is unknown. The CDR3 has 17 amino acids. Germline V gives CDR1 SGHRS, CDR2 YFSETQ. V was pared by 4 bases and J by 1 base, with 11 bases of the junction left unmatched. This sample was taken from a study of early T cells in non-severe SARS-CoV-2 infection. Study-level findings and limits: Lookups in VDJdb leaned toward anti-spike CD8 responses and missed private and CD4 specificities.

Unique molecular identifiers were attached to individual cDNA molecules. TCRdb redid the calling of the 5' RACE reads with MiXCR, one entry per CDR3 protein. In the table there are 55,000 to 70,000 distinct CDR3 sequences, over 10% of which are singletons. The sample taken for sequencing was whole blood. The chain joins TRBV5-1 to TRBJ2-7; 10 positions agree with TRBD2. This TCR derives from an adult who was a healthcare worker with PCR-confirmed SARS-CoV-2 infection or an uninfected control (not recorded which). DNA of the CDR3: TGCGCCAGCAGCCCGACAGTGGGGACTAGCGCATCCTACGAGCAGTACTTC. Amino acid sequence: CASSPTVGTSASYEQYF.